The T cell receptor (beta chain) described here comes from a study of blood T cell repertoires in COVID-19. Study-wide background: Italy, Spain and the United States were the sources of the convalescent and acute COVID-19 samples. From T cells, B-cell-depleted T cells, or PBMCs came the material, which was cDNA or gDNA.

Authors' analysis steps: By means of reference gene primer amplification, nucleated cell counts were estimated. Assay used: immunoSEQ multiplex PCR; TCRdb lists only in-frame clones, some missing. From that table come the V and J calls and clone size; the DNA was used to work out D and trimming. The top ten hold more than 5% of the sample, which has approximately 120,000 clones, approximately 81% seen once. This CDR3 comprises 14 residues. V trimming: 3 bases; J trimming: 6 bases; junction bases outside the gene matches: 2. Germline V gene lookup returns CDR1 SGHRS and CDR2 YFSETQ. The rearrangement uses TRBV5-1 and TRBJ1-5, with 11 bases fitting TRBD1. The material sequenced was peripheral blood. This TCR derives from a man in his sixties with acute or convalescent COVID-19. The CDR3 here is CASSSGTGGQPQHF. CDR3 bases: TGCGCCAGCAGCTCCGGGACAGGGGGTCAGCCCCAGCATTTT.